Listed below are T cell receptor beta chains from one sample, sequenced in a study of shared T cell receptors in the human thymus. The protocol was immunoSEQ multiplex PCR, while the TCRdb copy is restricted to in-frame clones and leaves out a portion. This table has 600,000 to 900,000 clones, approximately 85% appearing once. The data were also submitted as part of a second study, on human thymus T cells.

What was sequenced was thymocytes. Receptors were obtained from a girl under two years old with a congenital heart defect. The CDR3 runs from the conserved cysteine through the conserved F or W. D genes are given only for firm matches. Size tells how often a clone was seen (once, few, many) or the class of an expanded clone, and some rows leave it out.

NA,TRBV6-5,13,NA,TRBJ1-1,CASSLTVNTEAFF,TGTGCCAGCAGTCTTACAGTGAACACTGAAGCTTTCTTT
once,TRBV29-1,14,TRBD2,TRBJ2-1,CSATSAGGGNEQFF,TGCAGCGCAACCTCAGCGGGGGGGGGCAATGAGCAGTTCTTC
NA,TRBV18,15,NA,TRBJ1-5,CASSPHHGTKNTQHF,TGTGCCAGCTCACCCCATCACGGGACAAAAAATACCCAGCATTTT
NA,TRBV4-3,12,TRBD1,TRBJ2-3,CASSLDRVRQYF,TGCGCCAGCAGCCTTGACAGGGTGAGGCAGTATTTT
few,TRBV19,14,TRBD1,TRBJ1-1,CASRDREGNTEAFF,TGTGCCAGTCGGGACAGGGAGGGGAACACTGAAGCTTTCTTT
NA,TRBV5-6,14,NA,TRBJ1-1,CASSNGQLNTEAFF,TGTGCCAGCAGCAACGGACAGCTCAACACTGAAGCTTTCTTT
few,TRBV12-5,11,NA,TRBJ1-1,CASGSLEQAFF,TGTGCTAGTGGTTCACTGGAGCAAGCTTTCTTT
NA,TRBV19,15,NA,TRBJ1-2,CASSIVRTEPYGYTF,TGTGCCAGTAGTATAGTTAGGACAGAGCCCTATGGCTACACCTTC
NA,TRBV9,15,TRBD1,TRBJ1-2,CASSARQGENYGYTF,TGTGCCAGCAGCGCTAGACAGGGGGAGAACTATGGCTACACCTTC
NA,TRBV12-5,13,NA,TRBJ1-1,CASGIGTPPEAFF,TGTGCTAGTGGTATCGGGACACCGCCTGAAGCTTTCTTT
NA,TRBV7-9,15,TRBD1,TRBJ2-5,CASSLRQGVRETQYF,TGTGCCAGCAGCTTAAGACAGGGGGTTCGGGAGACCCAGTACTTC
NA,TRBV14,15,TRBD1,TRBJ2-7,CASSQAGTERVGPYF,TGTGCCAGCAGCCAAGCCGGGACAGAGAGGGTTGGTCCGTACTTC
NA,TRBV6-5,15,TRBD2,TRBJ2-3,CASSWRGGGTDTQYF,TGTGCCAGCAGTTGGCGGGGGGGAGGCACAGATACGCAGTATTTT
NA,TRBV29-1,13,TRBD1,TRBJ2-7,CSALRDRADEQYF,TGCAGCGCACTAAGGGACAGGGCGGACGAGCAGTACTTC
NA,TRBV5-1,16,NA,TRBJ1-2,CASTLGEPQVPGGYTF,TGCGCCAGCACCTTGGGCGAACCCCAAGTCCCTGGTGGCTACACCTTC
NA,TRBV5-6,17,NA,TRBJ2-7,CASSFKVKRAKGYEQYF,TGTGCCAGCAGCTTTAAAGTAAAACGGGCAAAGGGGTATGAGCAGTACTTC
NA,TRBV4-1,17,TRBD1,TRBJ1-6,CASSPTLGQGVGSPLHF,TGCGCCAGCAGCCCCACCCTCGGACAGGGGGTCGGTTCACCCCTCCACTTT
NA,TRBV2,11,NA,TRBJ2-3,CASTRADTQYF,TGTGCCAGCACCCGAGCAGATACGCAGTATTTT
few,TRBV5-4,17,NA,TRBJ2-3,CASSLPTERGSTDTQYF,TGTGCCAGCAGCTTACCAACAGAGCGAGGGAGTACAGATACGCAGTATTTT
NA,TRBV14,17,NA,TRBJ2-3,CASSQVIGRGNTDTQYF,TGTGCCAGCAGCCAAGTCATCGGCCGAGGGAACACAGATACGCAGTATTTT
NA,TRBV5-4,14,NA,TRBJ1-2,CASSLCVGVSGYTF,TGTGCCAGCAGCTTGTGCGTGGGCGTCTCTGGCTACACCTTC
NA,TRBV27,16,TRBD2,TRBJ2-7,CASSPALAGVPYEQYF,TGTGCCAGCAGTCCCGCCTTAGCGGGGGTCCCCTACGAGCAGTACTTC
NA,TRBV19,15,NA,TRBJ1-6,CASSWRAIYNSPLHF,TGTGCCAGTAGTTGGAGGGCTATCTATAATTCACCCCTCCACTTT
once,TRBV11-2,14,TRBD1,TRBJ1-5,CASNNRGRDQPQHF,TGTGCCAGCAACAACAGGGGGCGGGATCAGCCCCAGCATTTT
NA,TRBV5-1,16,NA,TRBJ2-3,CASSLEASPRGDTQYF,TGCGCCAGCAGCTTGGAGGCTAGCCCGAGGGGGGATACGCAGTATTTT
NA,TRBV9,16,NA,TRBJ1-4,CASSVPSSAANEKLFF,TGTGCCAGCAGCGTCCCGAGCTCAGCGGCTAATGAAAAACTGTTTTTT
NA,TRBV6-5,15,TRBD1,TRBJ2-7,CASSPSVTGEYEQYF,TGTGCCAGCAGCCCTAGCGTGACAGGGGAATACGAGCAGTACTTC
NA,TRBV27,17,NA,TRBJ1-2,CASSLERDSPFNYGYTF,TGTGCCAGCAGTCTCGAAAGGGACTCTCCCTTTAACTATGGCTACACCTTC
NA,TRBV7-2,16,TRBD2,TRBJ2-7,CASSRIGEGVGYEQYF,TGTGCCAGCAGCCGGATTGGGGAGGGAGTTGGGTACGAGCAGTACTTC
NA,TRBV15,17,TRBD1,TRBJ1-5,CATSRDKDRGSNQPQHF,TGTGCCACCAGCAGAGACAAGGACAGGGGAAGCAATCAGCCCCAGCATTTT
NA,TRBV11-2,17,TRBD1,TRBJ1-6,CASSLKGDRERPSPLHF,TGTGCCAGCAGCCTGAAAGGGGACAGGGAAAGGCCCTCACCCCTCCACTTT